The 2 T cell receptor beta chains below all came from one sample that was sequenced in a study of blood T cell repertoires in COVID-19. The method was immunoSEQ multiplex PCR; TCRdb's version includes in-frame clones alone and lacks a portion of them. In the table there are over 70,000 clones, about 77% of which are singletons. Material: peripheral blood. These receptors were obtained from a woman of 80 years or more with acute or convalescent COVID-19.

The V gene is TRBV6-2 or TRBV6-3, the J gene TRBJ2-7, with TRBD1 identical over 8 bases. The CDR3 has 14 amino acids. The germline V gene has CDR1 MNHEY and CDR2 SVGEGT. The V gene end was trimmed by 2 bases and the J gene end by 2 bases; junction bases not matched to a gene: 2. Here the CDR3 DNA reads TGTGCCAGCAGTTACGGGACAGGACCCTACGAGCAGTACTTC. It is translated as CASSYGTGPYEQYF.

The DNA of the CDR3 is TGTGCCAGCAGTGGACAGGGTGGAGATACGCAGTATTTT. Its protein product is CASSGQGGDTQYF. The chain carries TRBV27 and TRBJ2-3; TRBD1 aligns across 8 bases. Germline CDR1 MNHEY, CDR2 SMNVEV (reference sequence). This CDR3 comprises 13 residues. J was trimmed by 5 bases and V by 5 bases; bases with no gene match: 3.